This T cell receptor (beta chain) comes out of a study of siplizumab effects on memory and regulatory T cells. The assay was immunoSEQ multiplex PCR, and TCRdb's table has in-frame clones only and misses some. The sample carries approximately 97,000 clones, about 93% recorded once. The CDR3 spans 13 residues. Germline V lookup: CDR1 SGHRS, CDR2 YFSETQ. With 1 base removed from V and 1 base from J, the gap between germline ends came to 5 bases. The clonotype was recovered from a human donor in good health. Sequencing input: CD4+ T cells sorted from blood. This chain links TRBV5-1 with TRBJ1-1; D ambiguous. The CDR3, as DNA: TGCGCCAGCAGCTTGCGGGGGAACACTGAAGCTTTCTTT. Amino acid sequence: CASSLRGNTEAFF.